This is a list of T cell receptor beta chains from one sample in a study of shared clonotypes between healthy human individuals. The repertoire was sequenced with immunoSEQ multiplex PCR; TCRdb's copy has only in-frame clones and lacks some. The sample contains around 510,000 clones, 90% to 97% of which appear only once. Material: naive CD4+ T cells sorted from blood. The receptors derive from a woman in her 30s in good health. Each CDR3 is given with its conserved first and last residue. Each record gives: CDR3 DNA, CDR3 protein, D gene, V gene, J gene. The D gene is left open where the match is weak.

TGTGCCAGCAAGTGGGAAGCGGGAGGGCCGGGAGATACGCAGTATTTT	CASKWEAGGPGDTQYF	TRBD2	TRBV2	TRBJ2-3
TGCGCCAGCAGCTTGCAATCTGGCACAGATACGCAGTATTTT	CASSLQSGTDTQYF	.	TRBV5-1	TRBJ2-3
TGCGCCAGCAGCCAAGTAGTTGACTCGAGCATGGGTACGCAGTATTTT	CASSQVVDSSMGTQYF	.	TRBV4-1	TRBJ2-3
TGTGCCAGCAGCTCCCCCGGACTCGACGAGCAGTACTTC	CASSSPGLDEQYF	.	TRBV7-9	TRBJ2-7
TGTGCCAGCAGGCCCGGGACAGGGTACGAGCAGTACTTC	CASRPGTGYEQYF	TRBD1	TRBV7-2	TRBJ2-7
TGCGCCAGCAGCCCCCGGGACTTTAATTCCTACGAGCAGTACTTC	CASSPRDFNSYEQYF	.	TRBV5-1	TRBJ2-7
TGCGCCAGCAGCCCGTCGGGAGATACGCAGTATTTT	CASSPSGDTQYF	.	TRBV5-1	TRBJ2-3
TGTGCCAGCAGTGTTATGAACACTGAAGCTTTCTTT	CASSVMNTEAFF	.	TRBV6-1	TRBJ1-1
TGTGCCAGCAGTGGGGCGAAAGATACGCAGTATTTT	CASSGAKDTQYF	.	TRBV13	TRBJ2-3
TGTGCCATCAGACCAGGGACAGATACAGATACGCAGTATTTT	CAIRPGTDTDTQYF	TRBD1	TRBV10-3	TRBJ2-3
TGCGCCAGCAGGGGGAATAGCAATCAGCCCCAGCATTTT	CASRGNSNQPQHF	.	TRBV10-2	TRBJ1-5
TGCGCCAGCAGGCGGGCCCGGGGCGAGCAGTACTTC	CASRRARGEQYF	.	TRBV5-1	TRBJ2-7
TGCGCCAGCAGCCTCTCCGGGACTAGCGGGAGGGATGAGCAGTTCTTC	CASSLSGTSGRDEQFF	TRBD2	TRBV4-1	TRBJ2-1
TGTGCCAGCAGAGGTGTGGCGGGATTCGACGAGCAGTACTTC	CASRGVAGFDEQYF	.	TRBV6-6	TRBJ2-7
TGTGCCAGCAGCTTAATGCCTCCCAGTCGCATAAACTATGGCTACACCTTC	CASSLMPPSRINYGYTF	.	TRBV7-3	TRBJ1-2
TGTGCCAGCAACCCAAGGGGGGAGGGGGTCAATGAGCAGTTCTTC	CASNPRGEGVNEQFF	.	TRBV27	TRBJ2-1
TGTGCCAGCAGTTCATACGGACTAGCGGGAGTCCGTCCGTACTTC	CASSSYGLAGVRPYF	TRBD2	TRBV27	TRBJ2-7
TGCAGTGCTAGGAAACCGGAGACCCAGTACTTC	CSARKPETQYF	.	TRBV20-1	TRBJ2-5
TGTGCCAGCAGTCTGAGACAGAAGTCCTACAATGAGCAGTTCTTC	CASSLRQKSYNEQFF	.	TRBV28	TRBJ2-1
TGTGCCAGCAGCGGGACGCAGAGCTCCTACGAGCAGTACTTC	CASSGTQSSYEQYF	.	TRBV7-2	TRBJ2-7
TGTGCCAGCAGAGGCCCGCGGGACACATCCTTCTATGGCTACACCTTC	CASRGPRDTSFYGYTF	.	TRBV6-6	TRBJ1-2
TGTGCCAGCTCACTGGACAGGGATCTTTCGGGAAACTATGGCTACACCTTC	CASSLDRDLSGNYGYTF	TRBD1	TRBV18	TRBJ1-2
TGCGCCAGCAGCCCTCAGGGGCTAGCGGGAGTTTCTGGGGCCAACGTCCTGACTTTC	CASSPQGLAGVSGANVLTF	TRBD2	TRBV4-1	TRBJ2-6
TGTGCCAGCAGCTCGAGCGGGGGTTCCTACGAGCAGTACTTC	CASSSSGGSYEQYF	TRBD2	TRBV5-4	TRBJ2-7
TGTGCCAGCAGCTTAGAAGGTGCAGGGACTGGAAACACCATATATTTT	CASSLEGAGTGNTIYF	.	TRBV7-6	TRBJ1-3
TGTGCCAGTAGTTCCAGGACAGAGGGAAGCTCCTACGAGCAGTACTTC	CASSSRTEGSSYEQYF	.	TRBV19	TRBJ2-7
TGTGCCAGCAGCAGCCTAAGCGGGAGGGCCCCCAACGAGCAGTACTTC	CASSSLSGRAPNEQYF	TRBD2	TRBV11-2	TRBJ2-7
TGTGCCAGCCTCGACAGTCCCCAAGAGACCCAGTACTTC	CASLDSPQETQYF	.	TRBV2	TRBJ2-5
TGCAGCGTTGACCTAGCGGGACTCAATGAGCAGTTCTTC	CSVDLAGLNEQFF	TRBD2	TRBV29-1	TRBJ2-1